The clone carrying this T cell receptor beta chain turned up a few times. Its specificity is not known. Germline loops: CDR1 LGHDT, CDR2 YNNKEL (reference sequence). The CDR3 runs to 20 residues. V was clipped by 0 bases and J by 0 bases, with 20 bases between them. MiXCR, applied by TCRdb to the 5' RACE reads, yields one record per CDR3 protein. The table records about 540,000 distinct CDR3 sequences, about 13% of them present only once. This record belongs to a study of CD8 T cells in ankylosing spondylitis. General study results and limits: Ankylosing spondylitis blood appeared to carry a characteristic TCR beta motif of roughly eight highly homologous variants.

The sequence derives from a male donor with ankylosing spondylitis. Sequenced sample: blood, either unsorted or a sorted T cell fraction (not recorded which). The V and J genes are TRBV3-1 and TRBJ2-2; D is unclear. The chain's CDR3 is CASSQDGLLYRQANTGELFF. CDR3 in DNA: TGTGCCAGCAGCCAAGATGGGCTACTTTATAGACAAGCGAACACCGGGGAGCTGTTTTTT.